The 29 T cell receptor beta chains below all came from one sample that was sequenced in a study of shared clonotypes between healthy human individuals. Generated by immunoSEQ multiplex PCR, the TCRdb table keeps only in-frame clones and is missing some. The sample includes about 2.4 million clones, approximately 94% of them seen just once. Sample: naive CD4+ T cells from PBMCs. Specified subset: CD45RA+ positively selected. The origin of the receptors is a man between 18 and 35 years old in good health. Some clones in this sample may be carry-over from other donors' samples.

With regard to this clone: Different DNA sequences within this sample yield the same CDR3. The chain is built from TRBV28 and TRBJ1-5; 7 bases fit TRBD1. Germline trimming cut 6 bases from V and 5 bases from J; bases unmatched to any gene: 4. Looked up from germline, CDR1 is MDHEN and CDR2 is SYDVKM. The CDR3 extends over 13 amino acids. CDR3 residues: CASRRQGDQPQHF. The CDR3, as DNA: TGTGCCAGCAGGCGACAGGGAGATCAGCCCCAGCATTTT.

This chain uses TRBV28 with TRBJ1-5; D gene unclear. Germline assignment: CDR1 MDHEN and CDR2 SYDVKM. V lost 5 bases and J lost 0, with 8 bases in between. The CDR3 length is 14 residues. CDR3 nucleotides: TGTGCCAGCAGTCAAACTTATAGCAATCAGCCCCAGCATTTT. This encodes CASSQTYSNQPQHF.

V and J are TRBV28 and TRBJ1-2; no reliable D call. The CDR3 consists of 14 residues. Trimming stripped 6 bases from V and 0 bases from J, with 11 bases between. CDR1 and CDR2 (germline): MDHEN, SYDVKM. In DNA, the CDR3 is TGTGCCAGCAGGCTAGGAGGGACTAACTATGGCTACACCTTC. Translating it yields CASRLGGTNYGYTF.

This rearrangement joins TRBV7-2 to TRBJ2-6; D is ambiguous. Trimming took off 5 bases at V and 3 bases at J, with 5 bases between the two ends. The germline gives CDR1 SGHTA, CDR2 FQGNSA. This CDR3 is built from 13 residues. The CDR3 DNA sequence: TGTGCCAGCAGCATCGGTGGGGCCAACGTCCTGACTTTC. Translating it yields CASSIGGANVLTF.

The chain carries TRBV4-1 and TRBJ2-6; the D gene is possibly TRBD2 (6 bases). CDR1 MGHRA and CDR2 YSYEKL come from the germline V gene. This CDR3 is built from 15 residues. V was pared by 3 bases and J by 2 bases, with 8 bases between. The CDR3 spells CASSHTGAGANVLTF. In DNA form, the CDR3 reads TGCGCCAGCAGCCATACGGGGGCTGGGGCCAACGTCCTGACTTTC.

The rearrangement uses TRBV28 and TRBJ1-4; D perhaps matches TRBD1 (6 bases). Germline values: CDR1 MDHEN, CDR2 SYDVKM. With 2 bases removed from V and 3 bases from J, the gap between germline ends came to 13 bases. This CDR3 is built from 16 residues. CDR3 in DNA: TGTGCCAGCAGTTTAAATTCAGGGGCGGCTAATGAAAAACTGTTTTTT. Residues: CASSLNSGAANEKLFF.

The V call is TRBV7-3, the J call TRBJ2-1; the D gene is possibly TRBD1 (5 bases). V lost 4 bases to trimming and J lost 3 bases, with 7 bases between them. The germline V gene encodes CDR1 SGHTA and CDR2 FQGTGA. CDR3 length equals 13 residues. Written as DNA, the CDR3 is TGTGCCAGCAGCTGGGGCAACTACAATGAGCAGTTCTTC. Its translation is CASSWGNYNEQFF.

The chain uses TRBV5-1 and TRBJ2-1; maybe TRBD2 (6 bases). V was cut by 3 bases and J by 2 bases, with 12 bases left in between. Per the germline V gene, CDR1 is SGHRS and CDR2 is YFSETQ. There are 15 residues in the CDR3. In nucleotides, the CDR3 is TGCGCCAGCAGCTCGACTGCGGGAACCTACAATGAGCAGTTCTTC. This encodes CASSSTAGTYNEQFF.

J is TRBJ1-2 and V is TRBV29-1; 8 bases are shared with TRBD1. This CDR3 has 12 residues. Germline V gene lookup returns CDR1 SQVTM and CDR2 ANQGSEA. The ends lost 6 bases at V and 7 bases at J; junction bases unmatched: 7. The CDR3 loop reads CSVGDRFGGYTF. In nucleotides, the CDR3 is TGCAGCGTGGGGGACAGGTTTGGTGGCTACACCTTC.

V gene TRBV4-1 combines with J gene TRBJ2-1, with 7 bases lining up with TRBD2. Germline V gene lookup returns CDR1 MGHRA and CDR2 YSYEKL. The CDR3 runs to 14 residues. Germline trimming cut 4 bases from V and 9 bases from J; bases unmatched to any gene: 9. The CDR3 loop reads CASSLFSLAGEQFF. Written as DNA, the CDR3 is TGCGCCAGCAGCCTATTCTCTTTAGCGGGTGAGCAGTTCTTC.

CDR3 nucleotide sequence: TGCAGCGGCGACGGTATTAGCGGGAGCACAGATACGCAGTATTTT. This sequence encodes CSGDGISGSTDTQYF. The rearrangement uses TRBV29-1 and TRBJ2-3; 7 bases are a match to TRBD2. The germline V gene encodes CDR1 SQVTM and CDR2 ANQGSEA. The J segment lost 0 bases and the V segment lost 7 bases, leaving 10 bases of the junction unmatched. The CDR3 is made up of 15 amino acids.

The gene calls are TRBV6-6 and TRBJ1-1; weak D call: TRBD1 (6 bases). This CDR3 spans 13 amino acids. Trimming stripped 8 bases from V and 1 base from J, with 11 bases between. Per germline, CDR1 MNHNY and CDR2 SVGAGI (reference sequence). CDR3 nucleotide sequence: TGTGCCAGCCCACAGGGCACGAACACTGAAGCTTTCTTT. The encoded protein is CASPQGTNTEAFF.

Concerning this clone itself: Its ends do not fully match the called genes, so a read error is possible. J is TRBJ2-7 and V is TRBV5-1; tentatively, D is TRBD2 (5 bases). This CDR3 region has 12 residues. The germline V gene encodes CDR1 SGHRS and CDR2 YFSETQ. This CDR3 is CASSNAMGDPNF. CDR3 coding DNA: TGCGCCAGCAGCAACGCTATGGGAGACCCCAACTTC.

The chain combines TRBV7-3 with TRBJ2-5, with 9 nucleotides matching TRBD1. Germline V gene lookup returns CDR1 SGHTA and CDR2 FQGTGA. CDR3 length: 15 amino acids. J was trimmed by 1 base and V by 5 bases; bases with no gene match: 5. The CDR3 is CASSDRGASQETQYF. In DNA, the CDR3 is TGTGCCAGCAGCGACAGGGGGGCCTCCCAAGAGACCCAGTACTTC.

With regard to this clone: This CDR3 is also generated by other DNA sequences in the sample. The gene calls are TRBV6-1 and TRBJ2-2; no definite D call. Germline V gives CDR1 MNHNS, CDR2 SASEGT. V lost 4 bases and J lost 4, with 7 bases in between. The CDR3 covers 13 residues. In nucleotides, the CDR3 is TGTGCCAGCAGTGGGGATCTCACCGGGGAGCTGTTTTTT. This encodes CASSGDLTGELFF.

Here the CDR3 reads CASKETSGRLGTGELFF. The DNA for the CDR3 is TGTGCCAGTAAAGAGACTAGCGGGAGGCTGGGCACCGGGGAGCTGTTTTTT. This sequence joins TRBV19 and TRBJ2-2; 13 nucleotides agree with TRBD2. Looked up from germline, CDR1 is LNHDA and CDR2 is SQIVND (reference sequence). The CDR3 loop spans 17 amino acids. The J segment lost 4 bases and the V segment lost 7 bases, leaving 9 bases of the junction unmatched.

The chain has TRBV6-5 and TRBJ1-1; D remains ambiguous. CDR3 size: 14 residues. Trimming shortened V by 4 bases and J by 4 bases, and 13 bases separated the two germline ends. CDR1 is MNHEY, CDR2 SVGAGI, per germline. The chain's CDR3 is CASSLVATGTEAFF. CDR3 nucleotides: TGTGCCAGCAGTTTGGTGGCAACTGGCACTGAAGCTTTCTTT.

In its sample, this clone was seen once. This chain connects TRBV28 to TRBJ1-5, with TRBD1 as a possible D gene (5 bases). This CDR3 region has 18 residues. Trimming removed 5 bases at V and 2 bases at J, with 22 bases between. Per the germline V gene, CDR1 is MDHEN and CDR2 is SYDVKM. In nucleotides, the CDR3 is TGTGCCAGCAGTAAAAGACGGGAGGGGATAACAGGCAATCAGCCCCAGCATTTT. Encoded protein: CASSKRREGITGNQPQHF.

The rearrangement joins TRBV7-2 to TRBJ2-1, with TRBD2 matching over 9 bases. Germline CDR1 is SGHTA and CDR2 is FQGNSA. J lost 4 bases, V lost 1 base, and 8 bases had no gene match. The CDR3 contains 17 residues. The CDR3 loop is CASSLGASGVKYNEQFF. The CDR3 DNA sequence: TGTGCCAGCAGCTTAGGGGCTAGCGGGGTAAAATACAATGAGCAGTTCTTC.

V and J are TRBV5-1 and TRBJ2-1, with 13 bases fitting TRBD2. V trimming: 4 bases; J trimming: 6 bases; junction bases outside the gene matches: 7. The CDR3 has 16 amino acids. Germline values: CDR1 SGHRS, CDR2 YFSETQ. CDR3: CASSAPLAGGGNEQFF. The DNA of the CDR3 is TGCGCCAGCAGCGCCCCACTAGCGGGAGGGGGCAATGAGCAGTTCTTC.

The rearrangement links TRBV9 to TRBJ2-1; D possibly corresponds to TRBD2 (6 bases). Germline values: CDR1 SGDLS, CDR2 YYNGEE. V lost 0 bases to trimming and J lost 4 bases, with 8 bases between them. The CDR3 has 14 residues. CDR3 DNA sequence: TGTGCCAGCAGCGTAGAGAGCGGGTACAATGAGCAGTTCTTC. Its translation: CASSVESGYNEQFF.

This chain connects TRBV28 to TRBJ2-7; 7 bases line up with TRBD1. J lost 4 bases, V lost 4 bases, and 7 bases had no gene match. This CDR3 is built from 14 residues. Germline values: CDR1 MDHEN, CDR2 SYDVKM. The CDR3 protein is CASSYAARGYEQYF. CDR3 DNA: TGTGCCAGCAGTTACGCGGCCAGGGGGTACGAGCAGTACTTC.

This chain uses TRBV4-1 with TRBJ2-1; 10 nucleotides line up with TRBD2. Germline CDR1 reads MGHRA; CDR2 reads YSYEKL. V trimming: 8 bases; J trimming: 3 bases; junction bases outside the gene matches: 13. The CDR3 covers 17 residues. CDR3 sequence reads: CASRRMASGSGYNEQFF. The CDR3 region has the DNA TGCGCCAGCCGCCGTATGGCTAGCGGGAGTGGCTACAATGAGCAGTTCTTC.

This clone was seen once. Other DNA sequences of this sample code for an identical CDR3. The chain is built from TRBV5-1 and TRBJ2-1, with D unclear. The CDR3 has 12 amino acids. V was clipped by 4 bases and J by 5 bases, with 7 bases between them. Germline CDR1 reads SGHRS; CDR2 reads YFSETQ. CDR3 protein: CASSSQNNEQFF. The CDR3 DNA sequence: TGCGCCAGCAGCAGCCAGAACAATGAGCAGTTCTTC.

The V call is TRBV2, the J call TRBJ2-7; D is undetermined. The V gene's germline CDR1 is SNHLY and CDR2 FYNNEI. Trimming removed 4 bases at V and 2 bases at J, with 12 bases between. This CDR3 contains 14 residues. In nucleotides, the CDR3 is TGTGCCAGCAGTGCATCCAGGCATGCCTACGAGCAGTACTTC. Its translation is CASSASRHAYEQYF.

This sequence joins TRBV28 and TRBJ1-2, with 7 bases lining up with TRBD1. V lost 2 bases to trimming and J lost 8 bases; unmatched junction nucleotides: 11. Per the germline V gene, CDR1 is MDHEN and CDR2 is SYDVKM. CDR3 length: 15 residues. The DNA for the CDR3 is TGTGCCAGCAGTTTAGGCCGACAGGGCTTTTGGGGCTACACCTTC. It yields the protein CASSLGRQGFWGYTF.

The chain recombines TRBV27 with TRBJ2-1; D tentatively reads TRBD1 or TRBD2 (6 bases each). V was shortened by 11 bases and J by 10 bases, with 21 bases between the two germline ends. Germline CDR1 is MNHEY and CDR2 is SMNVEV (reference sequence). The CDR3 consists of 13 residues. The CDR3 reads CAGTRTAGREQFF. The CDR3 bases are TGTGCCGGAACCAGGACAGCGGGCAGAGAGCAGTTCTTC.

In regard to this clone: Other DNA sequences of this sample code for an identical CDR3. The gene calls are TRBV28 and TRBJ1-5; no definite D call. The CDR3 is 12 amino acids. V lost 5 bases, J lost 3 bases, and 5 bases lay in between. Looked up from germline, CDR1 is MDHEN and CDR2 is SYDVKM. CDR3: CASSPINQPQHF. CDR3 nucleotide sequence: TGTGCCAGCAGTCCAATCAATCAGCCCCAGCATTTT.

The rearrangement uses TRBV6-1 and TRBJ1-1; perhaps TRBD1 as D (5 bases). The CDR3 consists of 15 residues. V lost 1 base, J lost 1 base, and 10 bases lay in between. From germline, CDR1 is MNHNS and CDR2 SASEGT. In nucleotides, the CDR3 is TGTGCCAGCAGTGAAGTCTGGACACCGAACACTGAAGCTTTCTTT. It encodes CASSEVWTPNTEAFF.